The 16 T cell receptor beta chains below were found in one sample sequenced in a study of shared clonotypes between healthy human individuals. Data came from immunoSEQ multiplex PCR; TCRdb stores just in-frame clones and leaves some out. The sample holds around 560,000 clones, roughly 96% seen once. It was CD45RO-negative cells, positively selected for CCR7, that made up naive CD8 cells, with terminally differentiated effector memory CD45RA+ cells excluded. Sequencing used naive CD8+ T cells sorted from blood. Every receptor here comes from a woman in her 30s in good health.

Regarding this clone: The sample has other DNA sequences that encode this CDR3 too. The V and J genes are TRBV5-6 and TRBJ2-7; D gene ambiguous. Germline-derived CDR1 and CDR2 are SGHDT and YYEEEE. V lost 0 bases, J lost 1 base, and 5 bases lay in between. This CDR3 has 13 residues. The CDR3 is CASSLGQSYEQYF. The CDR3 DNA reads TGTGCCAGCAGCTTGGGGCAGTCCTACGAGCAGTACTTC.

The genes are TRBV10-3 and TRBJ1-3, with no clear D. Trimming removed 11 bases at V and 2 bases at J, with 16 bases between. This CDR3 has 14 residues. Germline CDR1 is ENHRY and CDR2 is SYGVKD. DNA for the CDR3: TGTGCCGCTTCGGGAGTGCGCACTGGAAACACCATATATTTT. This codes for CAASGVRTGNTIYF.

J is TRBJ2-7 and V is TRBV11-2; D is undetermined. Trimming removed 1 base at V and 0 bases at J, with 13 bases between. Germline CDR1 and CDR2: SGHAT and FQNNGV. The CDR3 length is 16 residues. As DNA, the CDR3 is TGTGCCAGCAGCTTAGTGACGGGTCCGAGCTCCTACGAGCAGTACTTC. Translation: CASSLVTGPSSYEQYF.

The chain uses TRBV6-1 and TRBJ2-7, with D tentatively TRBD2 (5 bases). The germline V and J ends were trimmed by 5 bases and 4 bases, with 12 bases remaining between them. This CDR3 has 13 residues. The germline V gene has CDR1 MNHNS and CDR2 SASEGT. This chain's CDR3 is CASSRGAEYEQYF. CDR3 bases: TGTGCCAGCAGTCGGGGAGCCGAATACGAGCAGTACTTC.

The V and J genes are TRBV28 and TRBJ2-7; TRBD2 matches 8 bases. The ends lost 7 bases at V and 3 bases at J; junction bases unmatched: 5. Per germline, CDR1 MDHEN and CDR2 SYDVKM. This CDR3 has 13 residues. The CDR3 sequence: CASTQTSGYEQYF. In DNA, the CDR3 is TGTGCCAGCACCCAAACTAGCGGCTACGAGCAGTACTTC. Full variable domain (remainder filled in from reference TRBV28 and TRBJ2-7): DVKVTQSSRYLVKRTGEKVFLECVQDMDHENMFWYRQDPGLGLRLIYFSYDVKMKEKGDIPEGYSVSREKKERFSLILESASTNQTSMYLCASTQTSGYEQYFGPGTRLTVT.

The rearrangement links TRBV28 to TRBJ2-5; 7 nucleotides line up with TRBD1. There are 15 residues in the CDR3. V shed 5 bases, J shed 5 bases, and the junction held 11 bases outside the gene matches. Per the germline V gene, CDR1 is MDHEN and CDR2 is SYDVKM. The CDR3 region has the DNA TGTGCCAGCAGTACCCTCATGACAGGGCGCGAGACCCAGTACTTC. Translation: CASSTLMTGRETQYF.

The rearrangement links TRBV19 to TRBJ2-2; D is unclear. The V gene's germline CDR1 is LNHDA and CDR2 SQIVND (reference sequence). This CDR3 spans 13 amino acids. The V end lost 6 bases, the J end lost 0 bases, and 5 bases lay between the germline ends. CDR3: CASRTANTGELFF. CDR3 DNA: TGTGCCAGTAGGACCGCGAACACCGGGGAGCTGTTTTTT.

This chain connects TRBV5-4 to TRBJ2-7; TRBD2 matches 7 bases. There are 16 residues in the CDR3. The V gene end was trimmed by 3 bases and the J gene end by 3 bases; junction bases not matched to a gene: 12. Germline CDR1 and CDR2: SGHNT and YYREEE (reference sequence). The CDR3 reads CASSSLLSGNHYEQYF. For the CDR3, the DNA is TGTGCCAGCAGCTCGCTCCTGAGCGGGAACCACTACGAGCAGTACTTC.

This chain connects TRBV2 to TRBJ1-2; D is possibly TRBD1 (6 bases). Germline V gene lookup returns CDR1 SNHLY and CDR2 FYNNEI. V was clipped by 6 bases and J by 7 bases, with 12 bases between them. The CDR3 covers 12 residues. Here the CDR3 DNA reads TGTGCCAGCAGGAAGGGGGTCTCTGGCTACACCTTC. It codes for CASRKGVSGYTF.

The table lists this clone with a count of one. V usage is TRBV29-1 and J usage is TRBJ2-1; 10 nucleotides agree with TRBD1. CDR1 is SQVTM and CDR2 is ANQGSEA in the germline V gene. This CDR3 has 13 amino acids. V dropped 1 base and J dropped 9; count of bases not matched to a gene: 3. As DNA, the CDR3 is TGCAGCGTTGAAGGGGGACAGGGGTCTGAGCAGTTCTTC. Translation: CSVEGGQGSEQFF.

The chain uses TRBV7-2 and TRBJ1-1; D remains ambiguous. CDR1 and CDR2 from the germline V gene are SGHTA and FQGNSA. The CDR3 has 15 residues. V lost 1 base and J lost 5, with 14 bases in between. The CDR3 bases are TGTGCCAGCAGCTTAGAAGGGTACGTAGGAACTGAAGCTTTCTTT. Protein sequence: CASSLEGYVGTEAFF.

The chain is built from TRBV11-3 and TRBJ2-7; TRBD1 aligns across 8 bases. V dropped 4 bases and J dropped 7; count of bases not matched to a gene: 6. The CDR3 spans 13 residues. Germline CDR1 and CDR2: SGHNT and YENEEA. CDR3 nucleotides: TGTGCCAGCAGCTCCCGGACAGGGTGGGAGCAGTACTTC. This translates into CASSSRTGWEQYF.

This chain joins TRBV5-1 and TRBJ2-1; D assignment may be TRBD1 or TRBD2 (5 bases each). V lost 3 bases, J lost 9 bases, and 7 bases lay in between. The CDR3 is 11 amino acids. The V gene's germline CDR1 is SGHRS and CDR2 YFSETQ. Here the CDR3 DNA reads TGCGCCAGCAGCTCCGGGACTGAGCAGTTCTTC. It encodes CASSSGTEQFF. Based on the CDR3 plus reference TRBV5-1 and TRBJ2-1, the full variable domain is KAGVTQTPRYLIKTRGQQVTLSCSPISGHRSVSWYQQTPGQGLQFLFEYFSETQRNKGNFPGRFSGRQFSNSRSEMNVSTLELGDSALYLCASSSGTEQFFGPGTRLTVL.

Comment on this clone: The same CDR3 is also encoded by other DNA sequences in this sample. CDR3 region: CASSLSGTGGTEAFF. For the CDR3, the DNA is TGTGCCAGCAGTTTATCGGGGACAGGGGGCACTGAAGCTTTCTTT. The V and J genes are TRBV27 and TRBJ1-1, with 11 bases lining up with TRBD1. Unmatched junction bases numbered 1, after V lost 0 bases and J lost 4 bases. Germline-derived CDR1 and CDR2 are MNHEY and SMNVEV (reference sequence). The CDR3 consists of 15 residues.

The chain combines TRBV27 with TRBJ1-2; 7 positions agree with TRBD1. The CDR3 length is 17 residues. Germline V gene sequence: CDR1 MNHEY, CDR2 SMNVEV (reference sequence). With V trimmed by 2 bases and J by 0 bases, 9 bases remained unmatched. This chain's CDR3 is CASSLDRRGRTNYGYTF. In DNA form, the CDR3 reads TGTGCCAGCAGTTTAGATCGCAGGGGGAGGACTAACTATGGCTACACCTTC.

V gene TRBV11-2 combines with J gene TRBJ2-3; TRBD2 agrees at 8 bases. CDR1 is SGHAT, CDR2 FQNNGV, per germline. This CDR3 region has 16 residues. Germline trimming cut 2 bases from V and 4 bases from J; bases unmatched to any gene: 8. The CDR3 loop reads CASSLWVSGAPDTQYF. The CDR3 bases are TGTGCCAGCAGCTTATGGGTTAGCGGGGCCCCAGATACGCAGTATTTT.